Listed here are 5 T cell receptor beta chains from one sample, sequenced in a study of siplizumab effects on memory and regulatory T cells. Over a period of over five days at 37 degrees C, the mixed lymphocyte reaction cells were cocultured. TCRdb keeps only in-frame clones here, not all; method: immunoSEQ multiplex PCR. Of about 14,000 clones listed, approximately 49% are singletons. Antigens of these TCRs are unknown. Sequences were obtained from CFSE-low (dividing) CD4+ T cells sorted from an allogeneic mixed lymphocyte reaction. These receptor sequences come from a human donor in good health; the cells came from an allogeneic mixed lymphocyte reaction.

The chain carries TRBV2 and TRBJ1-5; D perhaps matches TRBD1 (5 bases). The V end was cut by 4 bases, the J end by 8 bases, with 12 bases between. The CDR3 is 13 amino acids. CDR1 and CDR2 (germline): SNHLY, FYNNEI. CDR3 residues: CASSGDGGKPQHF. Here the CDR3 DNA reads TGTGCCAGCAGTGGGGACGGCGGAAAGCCCCAGCATTTT.

The chain couples TRBV18 to TRBJ1-2; 7 bases fit TRBD1. V trimming: 2 bases; J trimming: 8 bases; junction bases outside the gene matches: 14. The V gene's germline CDR1 is KGHSH and CDR2 LQKENI. This CDR3 has 16 residues. CDR3: CASSPDRAFEALGYTF. In DNA, the CDR3 is TGTGCCAGCTCACCAGACAGGGCTTTCGAGGCTTTAGGCTACACCTTC.

This clone was detected a few times. This sequence joins TRBV2 and TRBJ1-2; 10 positions agree with TRBD1. CDR3 length: 15 residues. Germline lookup yields CDR1 SNHLY and CDR2 FYNNEI. V was pared by 6 bases and J by 7 bases, with 11 bases of the junction left unmatched. The CDR3 reads CASREPGTGAFGYTF. The CDR3 DNA is TGTGCCAGCAGGGAACCCGGGACAGGGGCTTTTGGCTACACCTTC.

The chain joins TRBV29-1 to TRBJ1-6; D gene unclear. Germline V gene sequence: CDR1 SQVTM, CDR2 ANQGSEA. Trimming removed 8 bases at V and 0 bases at J, with 20 bases between. The CDR3 length is 17 residues. In nucleotides, the CDR3 is TGCAGCCCGAACGTAAGAAGGGAGGGCTCCTATAATTCACCCCTCCACTTT. Amino acids: CSPNVRREGSYNSPLHF.

On this clone: At one of its ends the junction is not consistent with the germline gene, which may arise from a read error. The chain carries TRBV19 and TRBJ2-7; 7 positions match TRBD1. The germline V gene has CDR1 LNHDA and CDR2 SQIVND (reference sequence). This CDR3 contains 15 residues. CDR3 nucleotides: TGTGCCAGTGGTATAGTGTCGGGGACAGCCTACGAGCAGTACTTC. It is translated as CASGIVSGTAYEQYF.